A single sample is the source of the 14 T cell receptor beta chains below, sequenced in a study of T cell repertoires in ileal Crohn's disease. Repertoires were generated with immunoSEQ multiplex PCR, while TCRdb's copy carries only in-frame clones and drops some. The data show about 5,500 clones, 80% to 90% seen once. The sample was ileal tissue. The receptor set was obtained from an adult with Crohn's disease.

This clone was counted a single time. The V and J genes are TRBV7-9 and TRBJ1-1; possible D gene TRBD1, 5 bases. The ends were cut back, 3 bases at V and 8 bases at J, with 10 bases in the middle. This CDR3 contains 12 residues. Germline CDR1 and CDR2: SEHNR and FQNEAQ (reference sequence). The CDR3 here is CASSLQGSEAFF. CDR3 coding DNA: TGTGCCAGCAGCTTGCAGGGATCGGAAGCTTTCTTT.

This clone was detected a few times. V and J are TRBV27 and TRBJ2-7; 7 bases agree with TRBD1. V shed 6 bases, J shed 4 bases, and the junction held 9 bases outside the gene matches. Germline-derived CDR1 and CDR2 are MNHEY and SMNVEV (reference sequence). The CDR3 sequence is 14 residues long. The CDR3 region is CASSGQAAAYEQYF. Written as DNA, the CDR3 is TGTGCCAGCAGCGGACAGGCCGCGGCATACGAGCAGTACTTC.

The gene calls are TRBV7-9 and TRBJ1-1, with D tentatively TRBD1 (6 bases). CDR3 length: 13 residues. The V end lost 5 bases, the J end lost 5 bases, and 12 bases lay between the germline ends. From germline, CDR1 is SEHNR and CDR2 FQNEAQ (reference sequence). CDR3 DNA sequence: TGTGCCAGCAGCCGAACAGGGAAAACTGAAGCTTTCTTT. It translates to CASSRTGKTEAFF.

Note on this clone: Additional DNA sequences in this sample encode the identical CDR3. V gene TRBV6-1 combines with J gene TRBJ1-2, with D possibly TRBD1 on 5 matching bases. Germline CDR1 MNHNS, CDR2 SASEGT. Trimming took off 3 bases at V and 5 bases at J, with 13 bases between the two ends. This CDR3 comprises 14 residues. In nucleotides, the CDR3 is TGTGCCAGCAGTGAGGGTCAGGGTGCGTATGGCTACACCTTC. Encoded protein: CASSEGQGAYGYTF.

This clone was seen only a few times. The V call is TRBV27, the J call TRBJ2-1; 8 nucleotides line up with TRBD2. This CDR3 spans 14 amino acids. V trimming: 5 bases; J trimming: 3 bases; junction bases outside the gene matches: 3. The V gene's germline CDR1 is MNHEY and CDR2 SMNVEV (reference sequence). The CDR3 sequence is CASSTGLDYNEQFF. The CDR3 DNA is TGTGCCAGCAGTACGGGACTAGACTACAATGAGCAGTTCTTC.

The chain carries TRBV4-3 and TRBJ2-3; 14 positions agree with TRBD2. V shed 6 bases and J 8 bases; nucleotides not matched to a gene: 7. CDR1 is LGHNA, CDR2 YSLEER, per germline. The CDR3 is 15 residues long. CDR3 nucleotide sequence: TGCGCCAGCAGAAGGGGGACTAGCGGGAGTACTACGCAGTATTTT. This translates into CASRRGTSGSTTQYF.

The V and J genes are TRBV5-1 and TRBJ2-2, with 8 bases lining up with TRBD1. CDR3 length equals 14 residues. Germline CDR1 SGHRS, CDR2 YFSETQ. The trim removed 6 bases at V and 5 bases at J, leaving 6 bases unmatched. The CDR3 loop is CASTGQGLTGELFF. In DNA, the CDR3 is TGCGCCAGCACAGGACAGGGTTTAACCGGGGAGCTGTTTTTT. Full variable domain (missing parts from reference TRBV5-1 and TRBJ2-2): KAGVTQTPRYLIKTRGQQVTLSCSPISGHRSVSWYQQTPGQGLQFLFEYFSETQRNKGNFPGRFSGRQFSNSRSEMNVSTLELGDSALYLCASTGQGLTGELFFGEGSRLTVL.

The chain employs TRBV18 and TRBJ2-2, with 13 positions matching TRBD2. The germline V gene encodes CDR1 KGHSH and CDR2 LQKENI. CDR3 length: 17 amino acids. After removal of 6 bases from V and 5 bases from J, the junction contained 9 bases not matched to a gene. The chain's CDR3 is CASSARTSGRMTGELFF. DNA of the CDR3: TGTGCCAGCTCCGCCCGGACTAGCGGGAGAATGACCGGGGAGCTGTTTTTT.

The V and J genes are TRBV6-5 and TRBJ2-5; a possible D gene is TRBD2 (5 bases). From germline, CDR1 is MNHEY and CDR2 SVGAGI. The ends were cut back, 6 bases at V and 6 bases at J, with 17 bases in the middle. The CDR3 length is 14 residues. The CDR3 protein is CASSRAQEVQTQYF. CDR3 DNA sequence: TGTGCCAGCAGCCGGGCCCAGGAGGTACAGACCCAGTACTTC.

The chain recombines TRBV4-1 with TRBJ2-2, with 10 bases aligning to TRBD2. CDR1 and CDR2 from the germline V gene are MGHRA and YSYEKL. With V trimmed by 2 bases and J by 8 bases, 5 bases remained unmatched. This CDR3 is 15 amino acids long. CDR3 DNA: TGCGCCAGCAGCCAACTAGCGGGAGTATCGGGGGAGCTGTTTTTT. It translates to CASSQLAGVSGELFF.

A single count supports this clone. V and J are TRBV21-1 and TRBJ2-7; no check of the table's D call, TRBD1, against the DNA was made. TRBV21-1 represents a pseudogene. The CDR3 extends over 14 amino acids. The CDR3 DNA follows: TGTGCCAGCAGGGTCACTAACAGGGACTACGAGCAGTACTTC. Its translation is CASRVTNRDYEQYF.

CDR3 in amino acids: CASSLELWGLAGHNEQFF. The CDR3 DNA reads as TGTGCCAGCAGCTTAGAACTGTGGGGTCTAGCGGGGCACAATGAGCAGTTCTTC. This chain uses TRBV7-2 with TRBJ2-1; TRBD2 agrees at 9 bases. J gave up 5 bases and V 1 base, and 12 bases lay outside the gene matches. Per the germline V gene, CDR1 is SGHTA and CDR2 is FQGNSA. The CDR3 contains 18 residues. The full variable domain, its missing parts supplied by reference TRBV7-2 and TRBJ2-1, is GAGVSQSPSNKVTEKGKDVELRCDPISGHTALYWYRQSLGQGLEFLIYFQGNSAPDKSGLPSDRFSAERTGGSVSTLTIQRTQQEDSAVYLCASSLELWGLAGHNEQFFGPGTRLTVL.

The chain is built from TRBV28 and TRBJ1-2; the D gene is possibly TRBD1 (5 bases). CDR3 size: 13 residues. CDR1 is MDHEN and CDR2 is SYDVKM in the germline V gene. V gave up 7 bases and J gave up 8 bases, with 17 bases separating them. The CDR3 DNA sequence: TGTGCCAGCACCGAGGGACTGCGAAGAGGCTACACCTTC. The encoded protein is CASTEGLRRGYTF.

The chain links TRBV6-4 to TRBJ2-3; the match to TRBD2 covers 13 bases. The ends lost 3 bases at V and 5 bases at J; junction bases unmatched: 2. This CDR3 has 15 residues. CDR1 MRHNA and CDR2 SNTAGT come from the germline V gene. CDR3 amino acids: CASSETSGGRDTQYF. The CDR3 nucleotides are TGTGCCAGCAGTGAGACTAGCGGGGGGCGAGATACGCAGTATTTT.